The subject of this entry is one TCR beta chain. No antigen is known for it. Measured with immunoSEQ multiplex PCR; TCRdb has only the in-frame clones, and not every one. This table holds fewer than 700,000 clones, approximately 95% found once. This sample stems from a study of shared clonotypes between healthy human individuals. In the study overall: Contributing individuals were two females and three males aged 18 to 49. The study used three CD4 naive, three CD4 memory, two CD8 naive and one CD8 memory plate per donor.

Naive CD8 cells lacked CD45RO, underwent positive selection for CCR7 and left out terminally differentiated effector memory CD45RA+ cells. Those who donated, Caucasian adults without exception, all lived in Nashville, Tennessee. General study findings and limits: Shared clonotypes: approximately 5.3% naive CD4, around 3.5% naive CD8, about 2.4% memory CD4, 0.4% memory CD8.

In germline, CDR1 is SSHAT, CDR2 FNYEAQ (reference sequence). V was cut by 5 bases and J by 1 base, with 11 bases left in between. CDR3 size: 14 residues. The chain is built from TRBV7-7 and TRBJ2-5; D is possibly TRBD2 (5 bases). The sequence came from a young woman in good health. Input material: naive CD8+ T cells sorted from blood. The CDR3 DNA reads TGTGCCAGCAGCCATGGAGAGGGCCAAGAGACCCAGTACTTC. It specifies CASSHGEGQETQYF.